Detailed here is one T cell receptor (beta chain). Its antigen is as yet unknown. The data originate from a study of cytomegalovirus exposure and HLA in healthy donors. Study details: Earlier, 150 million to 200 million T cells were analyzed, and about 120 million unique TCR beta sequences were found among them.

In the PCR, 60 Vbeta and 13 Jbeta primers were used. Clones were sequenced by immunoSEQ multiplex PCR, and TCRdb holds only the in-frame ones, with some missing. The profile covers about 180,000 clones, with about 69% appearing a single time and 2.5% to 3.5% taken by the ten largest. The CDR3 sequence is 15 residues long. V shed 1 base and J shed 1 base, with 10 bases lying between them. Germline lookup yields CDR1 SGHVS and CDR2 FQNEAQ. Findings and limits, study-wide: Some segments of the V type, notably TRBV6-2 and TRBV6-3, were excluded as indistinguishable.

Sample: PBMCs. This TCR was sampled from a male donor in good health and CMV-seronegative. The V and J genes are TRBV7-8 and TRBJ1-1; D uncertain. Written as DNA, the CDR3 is TGTGCCAGCAGCTTAGGGGAGTACCCGAACACTGAAGCTTTCTTT. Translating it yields CASSLGEYPNTEAFF.